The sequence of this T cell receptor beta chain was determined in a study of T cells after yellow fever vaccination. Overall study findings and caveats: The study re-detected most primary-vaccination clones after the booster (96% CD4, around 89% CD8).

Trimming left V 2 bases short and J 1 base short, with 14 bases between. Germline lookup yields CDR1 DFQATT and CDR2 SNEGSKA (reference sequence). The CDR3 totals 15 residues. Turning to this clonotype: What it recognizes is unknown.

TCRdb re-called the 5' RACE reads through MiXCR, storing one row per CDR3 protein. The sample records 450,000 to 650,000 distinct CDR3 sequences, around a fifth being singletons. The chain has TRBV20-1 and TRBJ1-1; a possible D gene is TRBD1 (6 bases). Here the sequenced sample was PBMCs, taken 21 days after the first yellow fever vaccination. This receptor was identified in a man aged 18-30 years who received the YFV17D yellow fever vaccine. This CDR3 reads CSARTGGPENTEAFF. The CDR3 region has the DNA TGCAGTGCTAGAACTGGGGGGCCGGAGAACACTGAAGCTTTCTTT.